The entry below gives a single TCR beta chain sequence along with its context. Its antigen is unidentified. The entry originates in a study of cytomegalovirus exposure and HLA in healthy donors. Study details: Among fewer than 500 genotyped donors, around 77% fell in the Caucasian-associated ancestry cluster.

Study-level points and caveats: An analysis that was carried out later associated 16,000 or so TCR beta sequences with HLA alleles at 0.05 false discovery rate. A later analysis revealed that TCR association rates differed between HLA loci, peaking at DRB1 and bottoming out at HLA-C. Some TCR beta chains (around 180 of them) were listed as cytomegalovirus-associated.

PCR primers comprised 60 Vbeta and 13 Jbeta primers. Assay used: immunoSEQ multiplex PCR; TCRdb lists only in-frame clones, some missing. This table lists 150,000 or so clones. The sequence was collected from a woman between 45 and 65 years old in good health and CMV-seronegative. The sample taken for sequencing was PBMCs.

This chain's CDR3 is CASRVAGGPCDTQYF. CDR3 nucleotide sequence: TGCGCCAGCAGGGTAGCGGGAGGGCCGTGTGATACGCAGTATTTT. The rearrangement uses TRBV10-1 and TRBJ2-3; 11 bases align to TRBD2. This CDR3 spans 15 amino acids. V trimming: 6 bases; J trimming: 6 bases; junction bases outside the gene matches: 8. CDR1 and CDR2 from the germline V gene are WNHNN and SYGVQD (reference sequence).